The T cell receptor (beta chain) under discussion was sequenced for a study of cytomegalovirus exposure and HLA in healthy donors. Amplification used 60 Vbeta primers and 13 Jbeta primers. The repertoire was sequenced with immunoSEQ multiplex PCR; TCRdb's copy has only in-frame clones and lacks some. The table records 40,000 to 50,000 clones, 70% to 80% of them present only once. Germline V lookup: CDR1 LNHDA, CDR2 SQIVND (reference sequence). This CDR3 is 15 amino acids long. The V gene lost 4 bases and the J gene lost 7 bases, with 17 bases spanning the gap. V gene TRBV19 combines with J gene TRBJ1-5; weak D call: TRBD1 (6 bases). The source material was PBMCs. The TCR comes from a man between 25 and 39 years old in good health and CMV-seronegative. The CDR3 loop reads CASSRGTTLGQPQHF. The CDR3, as DNA: TGTGCCAGTAGTAGGGGGACAACCTTAGGACAGCCCCAGCATTTT.